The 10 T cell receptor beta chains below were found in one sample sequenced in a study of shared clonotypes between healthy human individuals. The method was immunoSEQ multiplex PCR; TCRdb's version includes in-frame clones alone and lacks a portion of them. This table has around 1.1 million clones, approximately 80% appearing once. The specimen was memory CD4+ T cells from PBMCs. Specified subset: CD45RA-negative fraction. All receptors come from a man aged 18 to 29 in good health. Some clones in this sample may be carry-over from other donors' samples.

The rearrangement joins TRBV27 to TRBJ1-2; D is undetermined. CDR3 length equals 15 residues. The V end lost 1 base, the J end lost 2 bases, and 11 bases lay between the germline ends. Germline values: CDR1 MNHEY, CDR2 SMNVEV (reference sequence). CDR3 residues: CASSLYPGGNYGYTF. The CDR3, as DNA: TGTGCCAGCAGTTTATACCCGGGCGGCAACTATGGCTACACCTTC.

Here the CDR3 reads CASSFPPIAGVTKNIQYF. The CDR3 region has the DNA TGTGCCAGCAGTTTCCCTCCTATAGCGGGAGTAACCAAAAACATTCAGTACTTC. This sequence joins TRBV6-4 and TRBJ2-4; TRBD2 aligns across 9 bases. Germline-derived CDR1 and CDR2 are MRHNA and SNTAGT. J was trimmed by 2 bases and V by 5 bases; bases with no gene match: 13. The CDR3 has 18 residues.

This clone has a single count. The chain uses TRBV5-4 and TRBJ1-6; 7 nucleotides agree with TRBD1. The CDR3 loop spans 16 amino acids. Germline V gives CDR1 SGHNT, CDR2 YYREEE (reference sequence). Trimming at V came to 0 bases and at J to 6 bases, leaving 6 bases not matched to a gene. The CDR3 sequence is CASSLGQGSVNSPLHF. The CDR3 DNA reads TGTGCCAGCAGCTTGGGACAGGGATCCGTTAATTCACCCCTCCACTTT.

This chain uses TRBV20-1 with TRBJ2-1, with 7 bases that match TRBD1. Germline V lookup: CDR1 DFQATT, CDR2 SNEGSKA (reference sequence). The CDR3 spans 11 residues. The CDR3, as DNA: TGCAGCCGGGACAGCTACAATGAGCAGTTCTTC. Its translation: CSRDSYNEQFF.

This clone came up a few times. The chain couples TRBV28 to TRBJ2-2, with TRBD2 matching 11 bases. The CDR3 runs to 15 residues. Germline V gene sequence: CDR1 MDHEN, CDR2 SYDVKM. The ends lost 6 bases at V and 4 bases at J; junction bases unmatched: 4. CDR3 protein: CASRLAGASTGELFF. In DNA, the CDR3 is TGTGCCAGCAGACTAGCGGGAGCAAGCACCGGGGAGCTGTTTTTT.

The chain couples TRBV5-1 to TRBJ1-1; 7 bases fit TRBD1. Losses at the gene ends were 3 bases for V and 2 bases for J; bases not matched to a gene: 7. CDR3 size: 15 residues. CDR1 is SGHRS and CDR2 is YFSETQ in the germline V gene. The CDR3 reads CASSSKQGINTEAFF. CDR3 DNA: TGCGCCAGCAGCTCAAAACAGGGGATTAACACTGAAGCTTTCTTT.

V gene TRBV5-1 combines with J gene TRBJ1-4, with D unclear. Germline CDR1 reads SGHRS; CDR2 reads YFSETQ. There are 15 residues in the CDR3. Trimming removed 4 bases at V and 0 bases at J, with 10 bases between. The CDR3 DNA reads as TGCGCCAGCAGCGGAGGTCTCGCAACTAATGAAAAACTGTTTTTT. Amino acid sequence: CASSGGLATNEKLFF.

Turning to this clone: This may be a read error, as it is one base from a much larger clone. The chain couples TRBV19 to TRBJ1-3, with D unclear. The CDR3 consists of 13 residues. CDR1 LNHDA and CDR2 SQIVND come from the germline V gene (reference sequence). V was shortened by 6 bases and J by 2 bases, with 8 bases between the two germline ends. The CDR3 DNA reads TGTGCCAGTAGGGACCGCCCTGGAAACACCATATATTTT. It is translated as CASRDRPGNTIYF.

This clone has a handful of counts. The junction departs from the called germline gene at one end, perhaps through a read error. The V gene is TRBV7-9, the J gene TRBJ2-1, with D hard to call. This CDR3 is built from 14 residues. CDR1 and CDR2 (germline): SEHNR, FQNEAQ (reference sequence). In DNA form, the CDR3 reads TGTGCCAGCAGCTTAGTCGGCTCCCACAATGAGCAGTTCTTC. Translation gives CASSLVGSHNEQFF.

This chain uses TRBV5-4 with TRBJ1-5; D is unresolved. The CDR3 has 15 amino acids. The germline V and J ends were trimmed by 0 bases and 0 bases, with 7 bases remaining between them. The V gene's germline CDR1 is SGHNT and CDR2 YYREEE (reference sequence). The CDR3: CASSLGEGSNQPQHF. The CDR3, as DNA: TGTGCCAGCAGCTTGGGGGAGGGTAGCAATCAGCCCCAGCATTTT.